The 19 T cell receptor beta chains given below trace back to one sample, sequenced in a study of blood T cells in healthy people across ages (dated by TCRdb to between 2014 and 2016). The library was produced with 5' RACE. TCRdb names Illumina HiSeq 2500 as the instrument used. A second PCR of about 6 to 12 cycles was run with a J-beta primer mix and a sample-barcoded 5' primer. The raw public reads went through TCRdb reprocessing: fastp at Q25, MiXCR clone calling, in-frame beta chains kept. Rows are unified per CDR3 protein, each entry keeping the most common DNA and genes. Counted in this sample were hundreds of thousands of distinct CDR3 sequences; roughly 48% of them appeared once. Approximately 23% of the sample comes from the top ten. The sample comprised blood. These receptors were collected from a man of 80 years or more in good health.

In this sample, this clonotype turned up a few times. CDR3 region: CASSRPGQSYNEQFF. The CDR3 bases are TGTGCCAGCAGCCGTCCCGGACAGTCCTACAATGAGCAGTTCTTC. This chain links TRBV11-2 with TRBJ2-1, with TRBD1 as a possible D gene (6 bases). Trimming removed 5 bases from V and 1 base from J, with 12 bases in between. The CDR3 is 15 amino acids. Germline V lookup: CDR1 SGHAT, CDR2 FQNNGV.

There are a few counts of this clonotype. The genes are TRBV7-2 and TRBJ2-1; D call uncertain. The length of the CDR3 is 14 residues. From germline, CDR1 is SGHTA and CDR2 FQGNSA. The V end lost 1 base, the J end lost 7 bases, and 11 bases lay between the germline ends. The CDR3 nucleotides read TGTGCCAGCAGCTTAGAGGTGGCGATGAATGAGCAGTTCTTC. This codes for CASSLEVAMNEQFF.

This clonotype was counted many times. The chain combines TRBV6-5 with TRBJ1-5; no firm D call. Germline V lookup: CDR1 MNHEY, CDR2 SVGAGI. V lost 2 bases and J 5 bases, leaving 7 bases between the germline ends. The CDR3 is 13 residues long. DNA for the CDR3: TGTGCCAGCAGTTACAGGTCTTATCAGCCCCAGCATTTT. As protein: CASSYRSYQPQHF.

Notes on this clonotype: A much larger clone lies a single base off, so this may be a read error. The gene calls are TRBV6-5 and TRBJ2-3; TRBD1 aligns across 8 bases. Germline V CDR1 and CDR2: MNHEY, SVGAGI. This CDR3 has 15 amino acids. The CDR3 region is CAGRRSTGEVDTQYF. CDR3 nucleotide sequence: TGTGCCGGCAGAAGGTCGACAGGGGAGGTAGATACGCAGTATTTT.

The V call is TRBV29-1, the J call TRBJ2-1; TRBD1 aligns across 9 bases. The CDR3 length is 13 residues. The V segment lost 6 bases and the J segment 13 bases; nucleotides outside the gene matches: 13. CDR1 is SQVTM and CDR2 is ANQGSEA in the germline V gene. CDR3 sequence (DNA): TGCAGCGTCAAGGGACAGGGTCTTGAGACCCAGTTCTTC. Translated, it gives CSVKGQGLETQFF.

This chain links TRBV20-1 with TRBJ2-5, with TRBD2 matching over 7 bases. V lost 6 bases to trimming and J lost 11 bases; unmatched junction nucleotides: 9. The CDR3 runs 11 residues. Per germline, CDR1 DFQATT and CDR2 SNEGSKA (reference sequence). The CDR3 coding sequence is TGCAGTGCCAAAGGGCCGCGGGAGCAGTACTTC. Its translation is CSAKGPREQYF.

In this sample, this clonotype turned up a few times. For the CDR3, the DNA is TGTGCCAGCAGTTTAGCGCCGGGATCGGTAGGAGGCTACACCTTC. Its translation is CASSLAPGSVGGYTF. This chain connects TRBV12-3 or TRBV12-4 to TRBJ1-2, with D unclear. Deletions cut 0 bases from V and 8 bases from J, with 16 bases between. The CDR3 loop spans 15 amino acids.

Comment on this clonotype: Possible read error: a much larger clone is one base away. For the CDR3, the DNA is TGCGCCAGCAGCCCGGGAGCAGGGGGCTATGGCCACACCTTC. It translates to CASSPGAGGYGHTF. The chain is built from TRBV4-1 and TRBJ1-2; 8 bases are shared with TRBD1. The germline gives CDR1 MGHRA, CDR2 YSYEKL. This CDR3 has 14 residues.

This clonotype was observed many times. The rearrangement uses TRBV6-6 and TRBJ2-2; D might be TRBD1 (6 bases). The CDR3 is made up of 15 amino acids. V lost 6 bases, J lost 0 bases, and 11 bases lay in between. CDR1 is MNHNY and CDR2 is SVGAGI in the germline V gene (reference sequence). The CDR3 nucleotides are TGTGCCAGCAGAACCGGGACACCGAACACCGGGGAGCTGTTTTTT. Its translation: CASRTGTPNTGELFF.

The chain links TRBV29-1 to TRBJ1-1; TRBD1 matches 8 bases. There are 12 residues in the CDR3. CDR1 and CDR2 (germline): SQVTM, ANQGSEA. J gave up 7 bases and V 4 bases, and 5 bases lay outside the gene matches. This CDR3 reads CSVADRESEAFF. In nucleotides, the CDR3 is TGCAGCGTTGCGGACAGGGAGAGTGAAGCTTTCTTT.

This clonotype was found many times. This rearrangement joins TRBV5-1 to TRBJ2-2, with 7 bases matching TRBD1. Germline V CDR1 and CDR2: SGHRS, YFSETQ. V lost 0 bases, J lost 5 bases, and 10 bases stayed unmatched. The CDR3 extends over 17 amino acids. Written as DNA, the CDR3 is TGCGCCAGCAGCTTGGCACCGGGGACAGAACAAACCGGGGAGCTGTTTTTT. Encoded protein: CASSLAPGTEQTGELFF.

This clonotype was seen only a few times. The chain recombines TRBV20-1 with TRBJ2-7; the match to TRBD1 covers 9 bases. J lost 2 bases, V lost 3 bases, and 8 bases had no gene match. CDR3 length equals 15 residues. CDR1 and CDR2 (germline): DFQATT, SNEGSKA (reference sequence). The CDR3 bases are TGCAGTGCTAGGTCCGGGACAGGGTTGGCCTACGAGCAGTACTTC. Translation gives CSARSGTGLAYEQYF.

The chain employs TRBV4-3 and TRBJ2-3; D is possibly TRBD1 (6 bases). V was clipped by 0 bases and J by 5 bases, with 12 bases between them. The CDR3 length is 15 residues. Germline V gene data show CDR1 as LGHNA and CDR2 as YSLEER. This CDR3 reads CASSQDGGPGDTQYF. The CDR3 DNA follows: TGCGCCAGCAGCCAAGATGGGGGCCCTGGAGATACGCAGTATTTT.

This clonotype was seen only a few times. The J gene is TRBJ2-3, the V gene TRBV4-3; TRBD2 matches at 8 bases. Looked up from germline, CDR1 is LGHNA and CDR2 is YSLEER. V was clipped by 0 bases and J by 2 bases; unmatched bases: 10. The CDR3 is 18 residues long. In DNA, the CDR3 is TGCGCCAGCAGCCAAGAGGTGAGGGGAGCGGGAGTCACAGATACGCAGTATTTT. Its protein product is CASSQEVRGAGVTDTQYF.

The chain has TRBV24-1 and TRBJ2-3, with 8 bases matching TRBD2. The CDR3 consists of 15 residues. The junction had 6 bases not matched to a gene; V was cut back by 3 bases and J by 5 bases. The V gene's germline CDR1 is KGHDR and CDR2 SFDVKD. CDR3 protein: CATSDPAGAGDTQYF. The CDR3 DNA reads TGTGCCACCAGTGATCCAGCGGGGGCCGGAGATACGCAGTATTTT.

The rearrangement links TRBV20-1 to TRBJ2-4, with a possible D match to TRBD2 (6 bases). The end of the DNA fits TRBJ2-5 better, so the J call may be wrong. This CDR3 comprises 14 residues. CDR1 and CDR2 (germline): DFQATT, SNEGSKA (reference sequence). This CDR3 is CSVGGRQGLETQYF. CDR3 nucleotide sequence: TGCAGTGTCGGAGGGCGGCAGGGCTTAGAGACCCAGTACTTC.

CDR3 sequence reads: CSATGQGLSEKLFF. CDR3 nucleotides: TGCAGTGCTACTGGACAGGGTTTAAGTGAAAAACTGTTTTTT. The V and J genes are TRBV20-1 and TRBJ1-4; 8 bases agree with TRBD1. The germline V gene encodes CDR1 DFQATT and CDR2 SNEGSKA (reference sequence). Trimming cost V 4 bases and J 7 bases; bases outside gene matches: 8. The CDR3 runs 14 residues.

On this clonotype itself: A read error may be the cause here, since a much bigger clone is one base away. The V gene is TRBV7-2, the J gene TRBJ2-3; D may be TRBD2 (5 bases). V lost 5 bases, J lost 1 base, and 25 bases lay in between. The CDR3 is 19 residues long. Germline CDR1 SGHTA, CDR2 FQGNSA. CDR3 DNA: TGTGCCAGCAGCCTCGGCCCTTGGGGTGTCGGAGCGGGCACAGATACGCAGTATTTT. Its protein is CASSLGPWGVGAGTDTQYF.

The chain links TRBV4-1 to TRBJ1-3; no clear D gene. Trimming left V 6 bases short and J 0 bases short, with 9 bases between. Germline values: CDR1 MGHRA, CDR2 YSYEKL. This CDR3 has 14 residues. As DNA, the CDR3 is TGCGCCAGCAGGGGGAGCATCTCTGGAAACACCATATATTTT. Translated, it gives CASRGSISGNTIYF.